The 27 T cell receptor beta chains below come from one sample, sequenced in a study of shared clonotypes between healthy human individuals. The table came from immunoSEQ multiplex PCR; TCRdb's copy has only in-frame clones and leaves some out. The profile shows a few hundred thousand clones, about 80% of them singletons. The specimen sequenced was PBMCs. These receptors were obtained from a woman between 35 and 50 years old in good health. Some clones in this sample may be carry-over from other donors' samples.

This clone was found once. The CDR3 region has the DNA TGCGCCAGCAGCTCAAGGCTAGCGGGTTTCGCGAACACCGGGGAGCTGTTTTTT. Amino acids: CASSSRLAGFANTGELFF. This chain joins TRBV5-1 and TRBJ2-2, with 8 bases aligning to TRBD2. Germline V CDR1 and CDR2: SGHRS, YFSETQ. V was pared by 3 bases and J by 0 bases, with 10 bases of the junction left unmatched. The CDR3 extends over 18 amino acids.

V usage is TRBV4-2 and J usage is TRBJ2-7, with unresolved D. From germline, CDR1 is LGHNA and CDR2 YNFKEQ. The length of the CDR3 is 12 residues. The germline V and J ends were trimmed by 3 bases and 4 bases, with 7 bases remaining between them. The chain's CDR3 is CASSQGGYEQYF. CDR3 bases: TGTGCCAGCAGCCAGGGCGGTTACGAGCAGTACTTC.

This chain joins TRBV18 and TRBJ2-7, with D possibly TRBD1 on 5 matching bases. In germline, CDR1 is KGHSH, CDR2 LQKENI. CDR3 length: 12 amino acids. Trimming removed 8 bases from V and 6 bases from J, with 14 bases in between. The CDR3 DNA reads as TGTGCCAGCACGACGCAGGGATCCGAGCAGTACTTC. Translating it yields CASTTQGSEQYF.

The V gene is TRBV15, the J gene TRBJ1-1; D is uncertain. Germline lookup yields CDR1 LNHNV and CDR2 YYDKDF (reference sequence). Trimming removed 0 bases from V and 3 bases from J, with 11 bases in between. The CDR3 has 15 amino acids. The CDR3 bases are TGTGCCACCAGCAGAGATCTAAGGTGGGACACTGAAGCTTTCTTT. This encodes CATSRDLRWDTEAFF.

This rearrangement joins TRBV19 to TRBJ2-7; tentative D call: TRBD1 (6 bases). V was trimmed by 4 bases and J by 4 bases, leaving 20 bases between them. This CDR3 region has 16 residues. Germline CDR1 is LNHDA and CDR2 is SQIVND (reference sequence). The CDR3 reads CASSNRAWGGKYEQYF. CDR3 coding DNA: TGTGCCAGTAGTAACAGGGCCTGGGGCGGAAAGTACGAGCAGTACTTC.

The rearrangement links TRBV28 to TRBJ2-7; 13 nucleotides agree with TRBD2. The CDR3 totals 15 residues. Germline V lookup: CDR1 MDHEN, CDR2 SYDVKM. V lost 5 bases and J lost 7; bases outside the gene matches: 8. The CDR3 spells CASSQTSGRMEEQYF. The CDR3 nucleotides are TGTGCCAGCAGTCAGACTAGCGGGAGGATGGAGGAGCAGTACTTC.

Only one count was recorded for this clone. The chain is built from TRBV28 and TRBJ2-1, with 12 bases that match TRBD2. V lost 5 bases to trimming and J lost 8 bases; unmatched junction nucleotides: 7. The CDR3 runs 15 residues. Germline assignment: CDR1 MDHEN and CDR2 SYDVKM. Written as DNA, the CDR3 is TGTGCCAGCAGTCCCCGACTAGCGGGAGCCTATGAGCAGTTCTTC. Amino acids: CASSPRLAGAYEQFF.

The chain joins TRBV7-9 to TRBJ1-1; D call uncertain. The CDR3 loop spans 11 amino acids. Germline values: CDR1 SEHNR, CDR2 FQNEAQ (reference sequence). Trimming took off 6 bases at V and 8 bases at J, with 10 bases between the two ends. This chain's CDR3 is CASSLWEEAFF. DNA of the CDR3: TGTGCCAGCAGTTTGTGGGAAGAAGCTTTCTTT.

The rearrangement links TRBV2 to TRBJ2-6, with a tentative D call TRBD1 (6 bases). The ends were cut back, 8 bases at V and 0 bases at J, with 11 bases in the middle. The CDR3 is 15 residues long. From germline, CDR1 is SNHLY and CDR2 FYNNEI. In DNA, the CDR3 is TGTGCCAGCGGGGGACACCGCTCTGGGGCCAACGTCCTGACTTTC. This encodes CASGGHRSGANVLTF.

This clone appeared a single time. This chain connects TRBV18 to TRBJ1-4; 11 nucleotides agree with TRBD1. The CDR3 length is 15 residues. The V gene's germline CDR1 is KGHSH and CDR2 LQKENI. V shed 5 bases, J shed 8 bases, and the junction held 7 bases outside the gene matches. CDR3 residues: CASSSGQGAGEKLFF. The CDR3 region has the DNA TGTGCCAGCTCATCCGGACAGGGGGCAGGAGAAAAACTGTTTTTT.

The CDR3 bases are TGCAGTGCTCTAGGTGCAGATACGCAGTATTTT. Encoded protein: CSALGADTQYF. V usage is TRBV20-1 and J usage is TRBJ2-3; D is undetermined. V dropped 5 bases and J dropped 4 bases, with 7 bases sitting between them. The CDR3 loop spans 11 amino acids. Germline V lookup: CDR1 DFQATT, CDR2 SNEGSKA (reference sequence).

The chain uses TRBV19 and TRBJ1-2; D is possibly TRBD1 (6 bases). CDR3 length: 12 residues. Trimming stripped 9 bases from V and 2 bases from J, with 10 bases between. Germline loops: CDR1 LNHDA, CDR2 SQIVND (reference sequence). CDR3 protein: CASVQGNYGYTF. Here the CDR3 DNA reads TGTGCCAGCGTACAGGGAAACTATGGCTACACCTTC.

The rearrangement uses TRBV18 and TRBJ1-4; D unclear. The germline V gene encodes CDR1 KGHSH and CDR2 LQKENI. This CDR3 has 14 residues. Trimming removed 3 bases at V and 6 bases at J, with 11 bases between. The CDR3 spells CASSPGPAYEKLFF. In DNA, the CDR3 is TGTGCCAGCTCACCTGGGCCAGCTTATGAAAAACTGTTTTTT. Together with reference TRBV18 and TRBJ1-4, the CDR3 gives the full variable domain: NAGVMQNPRHLVRRRGQEARLRCSPMKGHSHVYWYRQLPEEGLKFMVYLQKENIIDESGMPKERFSAEFPKEGPSILRIQQVVRGDSAAYFCASSPGPAYEKLFFGSGTQLSVL.

The gene calls are TRBV6-1 and TRBJ1-2, with TRBD1 matching over 7 bases. V lost 2 bases, J lost 2 bases, and 8 bases stayed unmatched. This CDR3 is built from 16 residues. Germline CDR1 and CDR2: MNHNS and SASEGT. The CDR3 coding sequence is TGTGCCAGCAGTGAAAGGGGAGGACAGGAAAACTATGGCTACACCTTC. Encoded protein: CASSERGGQENYGYTF.

Only a few counts were recorded for this clone. The chain joins TRBV7-3 to TRBJ1-5, with 7 bases fitting TRBD1. J lost 3 bases, V lost 5 bases, and 7 bases had no gene match. Germline loops: CDR1 SGHTA, CDR2 FQGTGA. The CDR3 runs 15 residues. CDR3 loop: CASSLAGGPNQPQHF. The CDR3 nucleotides read TGTGCCAGCAGCCTCGCAGGGGGACCCAATCAGCCCCAGCATTTT.

This chain connects TRBV11-3 to TRBJ2-7; TRBD1 aligns across 7 bases. V was pared by 1 base and J by 5 bases, with 11 bases of the junction left unmatched. The CDR3 is 16 amino acids. Germline V gives CDR1 SGHNT, CDR2 YENEEA. CDR3 bases: TGTGCCAGCAGCTTAGGGCAGGGGGACCCTCCTGACGAGCAGTACTTC. The encoded protein is CASSLGQGDPPDEQYF.

The chain couples TRBV15 to TRBJ2-1; TRBD2 is a possible D gene (5 bases). The CDR3 runs to 15 residues. The germline V gene encodes CDR1 LNHNV and CDR2 YYDKDF (reference sequence). V was pared by 0 bases and J by 5 bases, with 11 bases between. DNA for the CDR3: TGTGCCACCAGCAGAGATCGCGGGCTAAACAATGAGCAGTTCTTC. It codes for CATSRDRGLNNEQFF.

This chain connects TRBV7-8 to TRBJ1-1; a possible D gene is TRBD1 (6 bases). The CDR3 is 14 residues long. Trimming shortened V by 2 bases and J by 2 bases, and 9 bases separated the two germline ends. CDR1 is SGHVS and CDR2 is FQNEAQ in the germline V gene. This chain's CDR3 is CASSLSGANTEAFF. CDR3 nucleotides: TGTGCCAGCAGCTTATCGGGGGCAAACACTGAAGCTTTCTTT.

The V gene is TRBV7-6, the J gene TRBJ2-7, with TRBD1 matching 7 bases. Germline-derived CDR1 and CDR2 are SGHVS and FNYEAQ. Trimming cost V 5 bases and J 5 bases; bases outside gene matches: 3. The CDR3 is 12 residues long. CDR3 region: CASSRTGDEQYF. CDR3 bases: TGTGCCAGCAGCCGCACAGGGGACGAGCAGTACTTC. Full variable domain (outside the CDR3, taken from reference TRBV7-6 and TRBJ2-7): GAGVSQSPRYKVTKRGQDVALRCDPISGHVSLYWYRQALGQGPEFLTYFNYEAQQDKSGLPNDRFSAERPEGSISTLTIQRTEQRDSAMYRCASSRTGDEQYFGPGTRLTVT.

This chain links TRBV6-1 with TRBJ2-7; maybe TRBD1 (6 bases). Trimming took off 0 bases at V and 8 bases at J, with 8 bases between the two ends. Germline V CDR1 and CDR2: MNHNS, SASEGT. The CDR3 covers 12 residues. As DNA, the CDR3 is TGTGCCAGCAGTGAAGCCGGGACAAAGCAGTACTTC. It translates to CASSEAGTKQYF.

The genes are TRBV27 and TRBJ2-7; 9 bases agree with TRBD1. The germline V gene has CDR1 MNHEY and CDR2 SMNVEV (reference sequence). V lost 5 bases to trimming and J lost 0 bases; unmatched junction nucleotides: 2. This CDR3 contains 14 residues. CDR3 in DNA: TGTGCCAGCAGTCACAGGGGGCCCTCCTACGAGCAGTACTTC. This codes for CASSHRGPSYEQYF.

This clone was recorded only once. V is TRBV10-2 and J is TRBJ2-1, with 8 bases fitting TRBD1. The junction had 4 bases not matched to a gene; V was cut back by 5 bases and J by 1 base. This CDR3 is 15 amino acids long. The germline gives CDR1 WSHSY, CDR2 SAAADI. The CDR3 here is CASSKDRGSYNEQFF. CDR3 sequence (DNA): TGCGCCAGCAGTAAAGACAGGGGTTCCTACAATGAGCAGTTCTTC.

The chain employs TRBV2 and TRBJ2-5, with 8 bases fitting TRBD2. From germline, CDR1 is SNHLY and CDR2 FYNNEI. Trimming cost V 6 bases and J 4 bases; bases outside gene matches: 10. This CDR3 is 15 amino acids long. The CDR3 is CASRSTGGGGETQYF. The CDR3 DNA reads TGTGCCAGCAGATCCACCGGGGGGGGCGGAGAGACCCAGTACTTC.

This clone turned up a few times. The V and J genes are TRBV7-2 and TRBJ2-7; no firm D call. The CDR3 has 13 residues. The V and J ends lost 5 bases and 0 bases respectively, with 8 bases between them. Germline loops: CDR1 SGHTA, CDR2 FQGNSA. CDR3 in DNA: TGTGCCAGCAGCAAGACACCCTCCTACGAGCAGTACTTC. It yields the protein CASSKTPSYEQYF.

This clone was observed a few times. V gene TRBV29-1 combines with J gene TRBJ2-1, with 10 nucleotides matching TRBD1. V lost 7 bases, J lost 9 bases, and 6 bases stayed unmatched. Germline assignment: CDR1 SQVTM and CDR2 ANQGSEA. CDR3 length: 12 residues. The CDR3, as DNA: TGCAGCGCCGGGACAGGGGAAGGTGAGCAGTTCTTC. As protein: CSAGTGEGEQFF.

This clone has just one count. This chain connects TRBV13 to TRBJ2-1; D unclear. Between the trimmed V and J ends, which lost 4 bases and 4 bases, there was a span of 20 bases. There are 17 residues in the CDR3. In germline, CDR1 is PRHDT, CDR2 FYEKMQ (reference sequence). DNA of the CDR3: TGTGCCAGCAGCTCGCAGGTAAATCACCAAATTTACAATGAGCAGTTCTTC. Amino acid sequence: CASSSQVNHQIYNEQFF.

This clone was observed a single time. This chain connects TRBV19 to TRBJ1-5; tentative D call: TRBD1 (6 bases). The V gene's germline CDR1 is LNHDA and CDR2 SQIVND (reference sequence). The CDR3 totals 17 residues. Deletions cut 5 bases from V and 5 bases from J, with 22 bases between. The CDR3 protein is CASSPRDGVGTYQPQHF. In DNA form, the CDR3 reads TGTGCCAGTAGTCCAAGAGACGGGGTAGGGACATATCAGCCCCAGCATTTT. Full variable domain (outside the CDR3, taken from reference TRBV19 and TRBJ1-5): DGGITQSPKYLFRKEGQNVTLSCEQNLNHDAMYWYRQDPGQGLRLIYYSQIVNDFQKGDIAEGYSVSREKKESFPLTVTSAQKNPTAFYLCASSPRDGVGTYQPQHFGDGTRLSIL.